This paragraph covers one T cell receptor (beta chain) sequence. Per the germline V gene, CDR1 is LNHNV and CDR2 is YYDKDF (reference sequence). The CDR3 has 13 amino acids. Trimming left V 0 bases short and J 8 bases short, with 8 bases between. The table came from immunoSEQ multiplex PCR; TCRdb's copy has only in-frame clones and leaves some out. The table has 280,000 or so clones, roughly 85% seen once. The sample belongs to a study of blood T cell repertoires in COVID-19. Study as a whole: The United States, Italy and Spain were the sources of the acute and convalescent COVID-19 samples.

This chain connects TRBV15 to TRBJ2-1; weak D call: TRBD2 (6 bases). Sequencing was performed on PBMCs or T cells enriched from blood (not recorded which). This TCR was recovered from a man aged 25-45 years who had recovered from COVID-19. The CDR3 coding sequence is TGTGCCACCAGCAGAGACACTAGCTATGAGCAGTTCTTC. Translating it yields CATSRDTSYEQFF.